This T cell receptor (beta chain) derives from a study of blood T cell repertoires in COVID-19. On the study more broadly: The United States, Italy and Spain supplied acute and convalescent COVID-19 samples. The analysed material was cDNA or gDNA that came from T cells, B-cell-depleted T cells, or PBMCs.

V was cut by 0 bases and J by 1 base, with 9 bases left in between. Germline V gene data show CDR1 as SGHNT and CDR2 as YYREEE (reference sequence). The CDR3 runs to 15 residues. In the authors' workflow: Amplification with reference gene primers provided the estimates of nucleated cell counts. Measured with immunoSEQ multiplex PCR; TCRdb has only the in-frame clones, and not every one. The V and J calls and clone size are taken from that table; D and trimming were inferred from the DNA. Of some 40,000 clones listed, roughly 80% were seen once; the top ten hold about 14%. This chain links TRBV5-4 with TRBJ2-3; D unclear. This TCR was recovered from a man aged 45 to 65 with active or convalescent COVID-19. The sequenced sample was peripheral blood. The CDR3 sequence is CASSLGALGTDTQYF. DNA of the CDR3: TGTGCCAGCAGCTTGGGGGCGCTGGGCACAGATACGCAGTATTTT. The full variable domain, rest sourced from reference TRBV5-4 and TRBJ2-3, is ETGVTQSPTHLIKTRGQQVTLRCSSQSGHNTVSWYQQALGQGPQFIFQYYREEENGRGNFPPRFSGLQFPNYSSELNVNALELDDSALYLCASSLGALGTDTQYFGPGTRLTVL.